This record concerns one T cell receptor (beta chain) sequence. TCRdb keeps only in-frame clones here, not all; method: immunoSEQ multiplex PCR. The sample gives some 200,000 clones, more than 75% of which show up once; roughly a quarter is in the top ten. CDR1 SGDLS and CDR2 YYNGEE come from the germline V gene. This CDR3 comprises 15 residues. Trimming shortened V by 4 bases and J by 1 base, and 12 bases separated the two germline ends. These data come from a study of T cell responses to AZD1222 COVID-19 vaccine. This sample comprised peripheral blood, obtained 28 days after the second AZD1222 dose. This sequence joins TRBV9 and TRBJ2-1; the D is unclear. The TCR comes from an adult who received the AZD1222 COVID-19 vaccine. CDR3 in amino acids: CASSPSGGSYNEQFF. The DNA for the CDR3 is TGTGCCAGCAGCCCGTCCGGTGGATCCTACAATGAGCAGTTCTTC.